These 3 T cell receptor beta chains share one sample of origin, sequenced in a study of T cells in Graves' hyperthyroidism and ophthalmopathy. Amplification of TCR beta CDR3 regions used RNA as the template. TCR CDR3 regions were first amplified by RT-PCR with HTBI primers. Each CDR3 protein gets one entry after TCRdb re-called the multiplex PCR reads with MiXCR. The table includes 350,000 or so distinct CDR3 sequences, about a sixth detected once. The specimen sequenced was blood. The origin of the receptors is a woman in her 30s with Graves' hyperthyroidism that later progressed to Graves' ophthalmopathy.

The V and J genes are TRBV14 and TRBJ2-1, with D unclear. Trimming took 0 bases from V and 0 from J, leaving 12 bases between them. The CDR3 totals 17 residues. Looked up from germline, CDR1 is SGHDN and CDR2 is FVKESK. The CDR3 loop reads CASSQDFSASSYNEQFF. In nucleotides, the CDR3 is TGTGCCAGCAGCCAAGATTTCTCGGCTAGCTCCTACAATGAGCAGTTCTTC.

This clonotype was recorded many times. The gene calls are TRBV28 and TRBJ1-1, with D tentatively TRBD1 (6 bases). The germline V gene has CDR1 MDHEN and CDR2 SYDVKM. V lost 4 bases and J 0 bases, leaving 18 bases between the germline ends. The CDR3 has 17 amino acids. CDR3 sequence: CASSSVIGGRVNTEAFF. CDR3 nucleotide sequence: TGTGCCAGCAGTTCCGTGATCGGGGGGCGGGTGAACACTGAAGCTTTCTTT.

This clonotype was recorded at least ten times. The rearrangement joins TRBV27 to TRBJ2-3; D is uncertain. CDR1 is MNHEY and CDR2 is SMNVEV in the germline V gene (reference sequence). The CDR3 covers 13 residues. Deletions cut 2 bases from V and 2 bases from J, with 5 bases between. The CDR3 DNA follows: TGTGCCAGCAGTTTAGCAGTCACAGATACGCAGTATTTT. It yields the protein CASSLAVTDTQYF.